Listed here are 11 T cell receptor beta chains from one sample, sequenced in a study of siplizumab effects on memory and regulatory T cells (dated by TCRdb to the late 2010s). The library was generated by the immunoSEQ multiplex PCR assay. TCRdb obtained this table from immuneACCESS and retained in-frame rearrangements with V and J assigned. These tables miss some clones; where compared with another copy, unresolved V genes account for less than half of the shortfall, and the remainder is unexplained. Across this sample there are 62,000 or so clones, with roughly 80% seen only once. The ten largest clones take up 3.5% to 4.5% of the sample. Specimen: memory CD4+ T cells sorted from blood. This specimen's cell subset or site label, per the study, means: unstimulated CD4+ memory T cells. Receptors were obtained from a human donor in good health.

J is TRBJ2-7 and V is TRBV10-1, with unresolved D. V was trimmed by 3 bases and J by 3 bases, leaving 15 bases between them. Germline assignment: CDR1 WNHNN and CDR2 SYGVQD (reference sequence). This CDR3 is 15 amino acids long. The chain's CDR3 is CASSDRRTLNYEQYF. For the CDR3, the DNA is TGCGCCAGCAGTGACCGAAGGACCCTAAACTACGAGCAGTACTTC.

This chain joins TRBV19 and TRBJ2-1, with 8 bases matching TRBD1. Germline V CDR1 and CDR2: LNHDA, SQIVND (reference sequence). V was clipped by 4 bases and J by 7 bases; unmatched bases: 12. This CDR3 has 16 amino acids. The CDR3 DNA sequence: TGTGCCAGTAGTACCCGACAGGGGAGGTTGAGGAATGAGCAGTTCTTC. This sequence encodes CASSTRQGRLRNEQFF. Complete variable domain (other parts from reference TRBV19 and TRBJ2-1): DGGITQSPKYLFRKEGQNVTLSCEQNLNHDAMYWYRQDPGQGLRLIYYSQIVNDFQKGDIAEGYSVSREKKESFPLTVTSAQKNPTAFYLCASSTRQGRLRNEQFFGPGTRLTVL.

This clone was counted between two and nine times. The chain is built from TRBV30 and TRBJ2-6, with 8 bases matching TRBD1. Per the germline V gene, CDR1 is GTSNPN and CDR2 is SVGIG (reference sequence). The junction had 10 bases not matched to a gene; V was cut back by 4 bases and J by 5 bases. This CDR3 has 16 amino acids. CDR3 amino acids: CAWTTGGFLRANVLTF. In DNA, the CDR3 is TGTGCCTGGACCACAGGGGGGTTTCTACGGGCCAACGTCCTGACTTTC.

The chain is built from TRBV2 and TRBJ1-2; tentative D call: TRBD1 (6 bases). Germline values: CDR1 SNHLY, CDR2 FYNNEI. The V end was cut by 4 bases, the J end by 6 bases, with 18 bases between. There are 15 residues in the CDR3. CDR3 DNA sequence: TGTGCCAGCAGTGGGTCAGGGGAGCGGCTCGATGGCTACACCTTC. As protein: CASSGSGERLDGYTF.

The chain employs TRBV7-2 and TRBJ2-3; tentatively, D is TRBD2 (6 bases). V was trimmed by 1 base and J by 5 bases, leaving 10 bases between them. The CDR3 length is 14 residues. CDR1 and CDR2 from the germline V gene are SGHTA and FQGNSA. As DNA, the CDR3 is TGTGCCAGCAGCTTAGAATACGGGGGAGATACGCAGTATTTT. This encodes CASSLEYGGDTQYF.

This chain joins TRBV6-1 and TRBJ1-2; 11 positions match TRBD1. Losses at the gene ends were 5 bases for V and 7 bases for J; bases not matched to a gene: 9. This CDR3 contains 15 residues. Germline V gene sequence: CDR1 MNHNS, CDR2 SASEGT. CDR3 DNA sequence: TGTGCCAGCAGTCCTACTCTGGGACAGGGGGTTGGCTACACCTTC. Encoded protein: CASSPTLGQGVGYTF.

The rearrangement links TRBV6-5 to TRBJ2-7; perhaps TRBD2 as D (5 bases). CDR1 and CDR2 from the germline V gene are MNHEY and SVGAGI. This CDR3 spans 15 amino acids. The germline V and J ends were trimmed by 0 bases and 7 bases, with 16 bases remaining between them. The CDR3 DNA is TGTGCCAGCAGTTACTCAGGGATCGGGGAGAAAGAGCAGTACTTC. Protein: CASSYSGIGEKEQYF.

The rearrangement joins TRBV30 to TRBJ1-2; no firm D call. V dropped 1 base and J dropped 3 bases, with 6 bases sitting between them. Per germline, CDR1 GTSNPN and CDR2 SVGIG (reference sequence). The CDR3 loop spans 12 amino acids. This CDR3 is CAWSEAHYGYTF. CDR3 nucleotides: TGTGCCTGGAGTGAGGCGCACTATGGCTACACCTTC.

Only a few counts were recorded for this clone. The chain joins TRBV14 to TRBJ1-1; D gene ambiguous. Germline CDR1 and CDR2: SGHDN and FVKESK. The CDR3 covers 12 residues. The germline V and J ends were trimmed by 2 bases and 10 bases, with 11 bases remaining between them. CDR3 nucleotides: TGTGCCAGCAGCCAAAGCGACGTTAGAGCTTTCTTT. Encoded protein: CASSQSDVRAFF. Full variable domain (rest looked up from reference TRBV14 and TRBJ1-1): EAGVTQFPSHSVIEKGQTVTLRCDPISGHDNLYWYRRVMGKEIKFLLHFVKESKQDESGMPNNRFLAERTGGTYSTLKVQPAELEDSGVYFCASSQSDVRAFFGQGTRLTVV.

This clone appeared once. V usage is TRBV18 and J usage is TRBJ1-5; D remains ambiguous. Germline V lookup: CDR1 KGHSH, CDR2 LQKENI. The CDR3 is 14 residues long. V was trimmed by 3 bases and J by 7 bases, leaving 13 bases between them. CDR3 sequence reads: CASSPLREGQPQHF. Written as DNA, the CDR3 is TGTGCCAGCTCACCTCTGAGAGAGGGCCAGCCCCAGCATTTT.

V and J are TRBV7-9 and TRBJ2-3; weak D call: TRBD1 (7 bases). With 5 bases removed from V and 2 bases from J, the gap between germline ends came to 17 bases. Germline-derived CDR1 and CDR2 are SEHNR and FQNEAQ (reference sequence). The CDR3 loop spans 16 amino acids. Here the CDR3 reads CASSPRRDSYTDTQYF. The CDR3 bases are TGTGCCAGCAGCCCGCGGAGGGACAGCTACACAGATACGCAGTATTTT.